The next 5 T cell receptor beta chains were all read from a single sample in a study of response to subunit inactivated influenza vaccine. A single record per CDR3 protein comes from TCRdb applying MiXCR to the RT-PCR reads. The repertoire holds roughly 700,000 distinct CDR3 sequences, with approximately 14% as singletons. The source was PBMCs from blood, collected approximately 15 days before vaccination. The receptor source for this set is a man aged 45 to 65 who received an inactivated influenza vaccine.

The V call is TRBV29-1, the J call TRBJ2-4, with D maybe TRBD2 (5 bases). CDR3 size: 16 residues. V was shortened by 4 bases and J by 1 base, with 17 bases between the two germline ends. Germline V lookup: CDR1 SQVTM, CDR2 ANQGSEA. The CDR3, as DNA: TGCAGCGTTGGTTTCGCGGGCCTGGAGGCCAAAAACATTCAGTACTTC. It yields the protein CSVGFAGLEAKNIQYF.

This clonotype was found many times. The V call is TRBV29-1, the J call TRBJ1-1; weak D call: TRBD1 (5 bases). Germline loops: CDR1 SQVTM, CDR2 ANQGSEA. This CDR3 comprises 10 residues. V was shortened by 1 base and J by 11 bases, with 8 bases between the two germline ends. The CDR3 sequence: CSVEGEGAFF. The CDR3, as DNA: TGCAGCGTTGAAGGGGAGGGGGCTTTCTTT.

This rearrangement joins TRBV5-1 to TRBJ2-5, with D perhaps assigned TRBD1 or TRBD2 (5 bases each). V was pared by 4 bases and J by 5 bases, with 15 bases between. The CDR3 length is 14 residues. Germline V lookup: CDR1 SGHRS, CDR2 YFSETQ. For the CDR3, the DNA is TGCGCCAGCAGCCACTCCGGGACGAGTGAGACCCAGTACTTC. Translating it yields CASSHSGTSETQYF.

On this clonotype: A read error may explain this, as a much larger clone is one base away. The conserved closing phenylalanine or tryptophan is absent in this CDR3, likely reflecting a read error. V gene TRBV12-3 or TRBV12-4 combines with J gene TRBJ1-5; D is unclear. The CDR3 length is 13 residues. Trimming stripped 7 bases from V and 2 bases from J, with 9 bases between. CDR3: CASTTLGNQPQHS. The CDR3 DNA reads TGTGCCAGCACCACTTTGGGCAATCAGCCCCAGCATTCT.

This chain links TRBV7-2 with TRBJ1-1; possibly TRBD1 for D (5 bases). Germline-derived CDR1 and CDR2 are SGHTA and FQGNSA. V lost 1 base and J lost 4, with 13 bases in between. The CDR3 length is 15 residues. CDR3 amino acids: CASSLDRSGFTEAFF. CDR3 DNA: TGTGCCAGCAGCTTAGATCGCTCAGGGTTCACTGAAGCTTTCTTT. The variable domain in full, completed from reference TRBV7-2 and TRBJ1-1, reads GAGVSQSPSNKVTEKGKDVELRCDPISGHTALYWYRQSLGQGLEFLIYFQGNSAPDKSGLPSDRFSAERTGGSVSTLTIQRTQQEDSAVYLCASSLDRSGFTEAFFGQGTRLTVV.